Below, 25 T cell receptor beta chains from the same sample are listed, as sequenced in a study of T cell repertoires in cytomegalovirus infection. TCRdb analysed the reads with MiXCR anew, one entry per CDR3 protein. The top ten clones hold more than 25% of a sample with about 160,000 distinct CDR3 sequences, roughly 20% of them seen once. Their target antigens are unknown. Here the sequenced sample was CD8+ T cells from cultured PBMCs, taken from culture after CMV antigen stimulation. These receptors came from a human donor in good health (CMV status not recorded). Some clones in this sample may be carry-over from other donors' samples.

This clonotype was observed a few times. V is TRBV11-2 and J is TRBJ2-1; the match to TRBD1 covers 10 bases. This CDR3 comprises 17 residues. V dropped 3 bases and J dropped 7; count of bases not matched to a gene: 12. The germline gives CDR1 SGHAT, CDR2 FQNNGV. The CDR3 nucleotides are TGTGCCAGCAGCTTTTTGGAAGGGACAGGGGTCAGGAATGAGCAGTTCTTC. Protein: CASSFLEGTGVRNEQFF.

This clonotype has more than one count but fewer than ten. In DNA form, the CDR3 reads TGTGCCAGCAGCTTAGCGGGACTCTCTTCCTACAATGAGCAGTTCTTC. Its translation is CASSLAGLSSYNEQFF. The rearrangement joins TRBV7-6 to TRBJ2-1, with a tentative D call TRBD2 (6 bases). The germline V gene has CDR1 SGHVS and CDR2 FNYEAQ. Trimming left V 0 bases short and J 1 base short, with 10 bases between. The CDR3 spans 16 residues.

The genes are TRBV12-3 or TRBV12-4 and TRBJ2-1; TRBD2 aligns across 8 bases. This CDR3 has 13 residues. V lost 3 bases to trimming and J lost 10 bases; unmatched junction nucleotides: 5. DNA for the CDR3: TGTGCCAGCAGTTTCGCGGGGGGCAACGAGCAGTTCTTC. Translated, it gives CASSFAGGNEQFF.

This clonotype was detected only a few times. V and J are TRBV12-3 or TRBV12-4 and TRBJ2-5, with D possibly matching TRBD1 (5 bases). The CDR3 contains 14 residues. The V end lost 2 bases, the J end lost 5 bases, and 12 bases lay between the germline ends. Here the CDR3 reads CASSLRGIGETQYF. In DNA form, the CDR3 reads TGTGCCAGCAGTTTAAGGGGTATTGGGGAGACCCAGTACTTC.

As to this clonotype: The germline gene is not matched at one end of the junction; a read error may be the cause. DNA of the CDR3: TGTGCCAGCTGCTTTAGACGGTACAATGAGCAGTTCTTC. It codes for CASCFRRYNEQFF. This chain uses TRBV7-2 with TRBJ2-1, with D uncertain. CDR1 and CDR2 (germline): SGHTA, FQGNSA. The CDR3 loop spans 13 amino acids.

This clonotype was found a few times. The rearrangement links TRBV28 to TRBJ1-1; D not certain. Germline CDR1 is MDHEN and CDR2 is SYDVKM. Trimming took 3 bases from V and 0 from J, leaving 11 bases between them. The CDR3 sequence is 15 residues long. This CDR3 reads CASSLFPGLNTEAFF. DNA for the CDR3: TGTGCCAGCAGTTTGTTCCCGGGCCTGAACACTGAAGCTTTCTTT. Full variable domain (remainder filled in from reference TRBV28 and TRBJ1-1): DVKVTQSSRYLVKRTGEKVFLECVQDMDHENMFWYRQDPGLGLRLIYFSYDVKMKEKGDIPEGYSVSREKKERFSLILESASTNQTSMYLCASSLFPGLNTEAFFGQGTRLTVV.

CDR3 nucleotides: TGCAGTGCTAGAGATTTGGATACGGGGTTCACCTACGAGCAGTACTTC. It translates to CSARDLDTGFTYEQYF. V is TRBV20-1 and J is TRBJ2-7; D might be TRBD2 (5 bases). Trimming shortened V by 0 bases and J by 2 bases, and 17 bases separated the two germline ends. The CDR3 covers 16 residues. Germline assignment: CDR1 DFQATT and CDR2 SNEGSKA (reference sequence).

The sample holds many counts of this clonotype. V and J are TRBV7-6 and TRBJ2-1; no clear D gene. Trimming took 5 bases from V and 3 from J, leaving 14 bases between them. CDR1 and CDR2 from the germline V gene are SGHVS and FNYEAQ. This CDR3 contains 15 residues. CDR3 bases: TGTGCCAGCAGCCCCTCCGGAGAGATCTACAATGAGCAGTTCTTC. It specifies CASSPSGEIYNEQFF.

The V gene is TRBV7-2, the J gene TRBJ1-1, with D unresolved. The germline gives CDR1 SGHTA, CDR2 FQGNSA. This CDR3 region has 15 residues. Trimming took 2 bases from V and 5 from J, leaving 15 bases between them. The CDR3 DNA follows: TGTGCCAGCAGCTTAACTCCTCGGAGGAGGACTGAAGCTTTCTTT. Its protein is CASSLTPRRRTEAFF.

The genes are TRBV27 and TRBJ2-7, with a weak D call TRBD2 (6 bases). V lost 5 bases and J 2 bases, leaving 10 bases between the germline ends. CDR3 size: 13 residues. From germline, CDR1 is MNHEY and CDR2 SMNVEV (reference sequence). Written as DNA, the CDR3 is TGTGCCAGCAGTGGGGGACTGGCCTACGAGCAGTACTTC. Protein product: CASSGGLAYEQYF.

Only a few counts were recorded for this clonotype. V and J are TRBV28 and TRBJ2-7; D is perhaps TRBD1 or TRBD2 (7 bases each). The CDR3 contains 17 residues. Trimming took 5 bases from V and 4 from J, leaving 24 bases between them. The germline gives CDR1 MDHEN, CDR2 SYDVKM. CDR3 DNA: TGTGCCAGCAGTCCAACATCGGGGAGGGGGCGCGAATACGAGCAGTACTTC. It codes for CASSPTSGRGREYEQYF.

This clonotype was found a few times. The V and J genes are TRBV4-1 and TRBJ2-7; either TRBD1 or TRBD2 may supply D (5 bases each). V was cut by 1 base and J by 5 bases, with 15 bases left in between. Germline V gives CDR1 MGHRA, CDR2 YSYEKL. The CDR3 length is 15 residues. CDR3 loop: CASSQGGTGWNEQYF. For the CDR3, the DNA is TGCGCCAGCAGCCAAGGGGGGACGGGGTGGAACGAGCAGTACTTC.

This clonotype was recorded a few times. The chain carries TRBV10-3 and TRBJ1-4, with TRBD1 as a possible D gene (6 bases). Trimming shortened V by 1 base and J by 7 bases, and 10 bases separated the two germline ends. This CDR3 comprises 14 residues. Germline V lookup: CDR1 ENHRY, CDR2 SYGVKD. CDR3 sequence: CAISEWGPGEKLFF. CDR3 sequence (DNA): TGTGCCATCAGTGAGTGGGGGCCGGGTGAAAAACTGTTTTTT.

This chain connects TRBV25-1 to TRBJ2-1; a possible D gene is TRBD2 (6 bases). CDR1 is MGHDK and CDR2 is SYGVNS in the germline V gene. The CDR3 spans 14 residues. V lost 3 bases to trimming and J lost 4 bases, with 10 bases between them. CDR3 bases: TGTGCCAGCAGTGACCCGACTAGTTACAATGAGCAGTTCTTC. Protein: CASSDPTSYNEQFF.

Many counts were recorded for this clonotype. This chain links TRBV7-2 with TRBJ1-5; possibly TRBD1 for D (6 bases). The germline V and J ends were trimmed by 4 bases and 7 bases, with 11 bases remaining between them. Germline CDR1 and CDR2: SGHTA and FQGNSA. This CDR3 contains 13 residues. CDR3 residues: CASSYRRGQPQHF. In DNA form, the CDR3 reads TGTGCCAGCAGCTATAGAAGGGGGCAGCCCCAGCATTTT. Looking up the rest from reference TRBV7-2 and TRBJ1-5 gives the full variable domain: GAGVSQSPSNKVTEKGKDVELRCDPISGHTALYWYRQSLGQGLEFLIYFQGNSAPDKSGLPSDRFSAERTGGSVSTLTIQRTQQEDSAVYLCASSYRRGQPQHFGDGTRLSIL.

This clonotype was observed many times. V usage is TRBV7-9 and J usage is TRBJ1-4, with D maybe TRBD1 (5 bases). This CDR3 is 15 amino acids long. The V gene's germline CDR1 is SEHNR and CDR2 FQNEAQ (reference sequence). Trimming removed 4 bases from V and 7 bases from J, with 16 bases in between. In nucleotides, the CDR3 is TGTGCCAGCAGCTCGGGACGGGAAGGGAGTGAAAAACTGTTTTTT. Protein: CASSSGREGSEKLFF.

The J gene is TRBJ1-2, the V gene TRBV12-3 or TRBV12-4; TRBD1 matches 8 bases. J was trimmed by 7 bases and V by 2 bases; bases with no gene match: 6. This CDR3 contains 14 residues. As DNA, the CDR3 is TGTGCCAGCAGTTTATCGCCAGGGGGCTTTGGCTACACCTTC. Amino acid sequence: CASSLSPGGFGYTF.

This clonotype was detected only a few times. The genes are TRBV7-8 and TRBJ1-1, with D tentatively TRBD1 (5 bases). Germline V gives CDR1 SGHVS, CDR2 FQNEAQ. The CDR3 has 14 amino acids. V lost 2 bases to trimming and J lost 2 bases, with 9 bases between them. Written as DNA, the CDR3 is TGTGCCAGCAGCTTACGACAGATAAACACTGAAGCTTTCTTT. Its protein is CASSLRQINTEAFF.

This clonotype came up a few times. The CDR3 protein is CASRLLAGVTDTQYF. The DNA of the CDR3 is TGTGCCAGCCGTCTCCTAGCGGGGGTCACAGATACGCAGTATTTT. The chain uses TRBV12-3 or TRBV12-4 and TRBJ2-3; 10 bases line up with TRBD2. V dropped 8 bases and J dropped 2; count of bases not matched to a gene: 7. There are 15 residues in the CDR3.

The CDR3 region is CASSVMSGDPYEQYF. In nucleotides, the CDR3 is TGTGCCAGCAGCGTTATGAGCGGGGACCCCTACGAGCAGTACTTC. The chain combines TRBV7-9 with TRBJ2-7; 7 nucleotides line up with TRBD2. With V trimmed by 5 bases and J by 2 bases, 9 bases remained unmatched. CDR1 is SEHNR and CDR2 is FQNEAQ in the germline V gene (reference sequence). This CDR3 spans 15 amino acids.

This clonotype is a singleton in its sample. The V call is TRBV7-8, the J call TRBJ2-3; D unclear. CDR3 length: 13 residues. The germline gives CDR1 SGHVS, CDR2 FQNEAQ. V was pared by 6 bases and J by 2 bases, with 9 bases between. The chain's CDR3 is CASSMDVTDTQYF. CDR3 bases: TGTGCCAGCAGTATGGACGTCACAGATACGCAGTATTTT.

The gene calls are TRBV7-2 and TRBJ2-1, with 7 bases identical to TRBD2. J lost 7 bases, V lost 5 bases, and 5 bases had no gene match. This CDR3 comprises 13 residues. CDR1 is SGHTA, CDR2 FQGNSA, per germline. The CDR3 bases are TGTGCCAGCAGCATGGGGGGGGGGAATGAGCAGTTCTTC. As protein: CASSMGGGNEQFF.

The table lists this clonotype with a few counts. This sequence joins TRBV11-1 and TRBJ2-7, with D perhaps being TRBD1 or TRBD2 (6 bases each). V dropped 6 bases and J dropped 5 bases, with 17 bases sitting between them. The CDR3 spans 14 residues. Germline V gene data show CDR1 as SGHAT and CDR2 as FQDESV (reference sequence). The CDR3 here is CASRRGQGRHEQYF. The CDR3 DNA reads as TGTGCCAGCAGACGGGGGCAGGGTCGGCACGAGCAGTACTTC.

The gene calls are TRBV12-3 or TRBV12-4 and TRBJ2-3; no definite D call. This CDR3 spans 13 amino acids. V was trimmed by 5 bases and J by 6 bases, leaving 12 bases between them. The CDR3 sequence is CASSKDSADTQYF. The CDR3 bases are TGTGCCAGCAGTAAAGACTCGGCGGATACGCAGTATTTT.

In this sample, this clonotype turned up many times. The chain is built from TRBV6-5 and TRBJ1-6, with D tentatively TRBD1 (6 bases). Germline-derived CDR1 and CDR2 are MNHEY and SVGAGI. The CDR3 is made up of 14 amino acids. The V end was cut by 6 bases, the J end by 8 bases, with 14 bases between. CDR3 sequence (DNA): TGTGCCAGCAGAACACAGGGTCAACATTCACCCCTCCACTTT. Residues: CASRTQGQHSPLHF.